This T cell receptor (beta chain) was identified in a study of T cells in Graves' hyperthyroidism and ophthalmopathy. Stability of Graves' hyperthyroidism was defined as absent ophthalmopathy progression within 18 months. Uncontrolled infection, other autoimmune disease, pregnancy or lactation led to exclusion. Orbital computed tomography and thyroid ultrasound, together with serum TRAb and thyroxine and clinical symptoms, were used for diagnoses. Amplification of TCR beta CDR3 regions was performed using RNA transcripts as template. Primed by the HTBI set, a first-round RT-PCR was run on the TCR CDR3. TCRdb reanalysed the multiplex PCR reads using MiXCR and keeps one entry per CDR3 protein. In the table there are 750,000 to 950,000 distinct CDR3 sequences, roughly 40% of which are singletons. The CDR3 extends over 14 amino acids. Germline V CDR1 and CDR2: ENHRY, SYGVKD. Trimming took 4 bases from V and 4 from J, leaving 14 bases between them.

The chain couples TRBV10-3 to TRBJ2-7; D call uncertain. This clonotype originated in a man between 18 and 35 years old with Graves' hyperthyroidism. Sequencing was carried out using blood. The CDR3 coding sequence is TGTGCCATCAGTGCGTCAAAAAACTTTTACGAGCAGTACTTC. This translates into CAISASKNFYEQYF.